This T cell receptor (beta chain) was recorded in a study of CD8+ T cells in alopecia areata (dated by TCRdb to the late 2010s). For the study in its entirety: The study used high-throughput TCRbeta sequencing to examine T cell clonal expansion in alopecia areata, in both the C3H/HeJ mouse model and human patients. On the human side, TCRbeta sequencing was run on scalp tissue and on sorted CD4+ and CD8+ peripheral blood T cells from healthy controls and from alopecia areata patients with either patchy or totalis/universalis disease. Clonality in the scalp was compared among normal scalp (n=4), patchy alopecia areata scalp (n=8), and alopecia totalis/universalis scalp (n=8). The RNA source kit depended on sample type: the PAXgene miRNA kit for fixed scalp, the miRNeasy kit for PBMCs, and the RNeasy kit for mouse skin. TCRbeta CDR3 regions were amplified by immunoSEQ multiplex PCR using 35 Vbeta forward and 13 Jbeta reverse primers. Findings and caveats that apply to the study as a whole: Shared TCR sequences between patients were less evident than in mice, which may be partly attributable to HLA diversity in the patient population. Unlike mouse skin, where gammadelta T cells dominate, normal human skin contains resident alphabeta T cells that get sequenced too, which complicates analysis of the scalp TCR repertoire. Higher clonality and more expanded CD8+ clones were observed in lesional scalp than in normal scalp, particularly in alopecia totalis/universalis, a finding suggestive of antigenic drive.

With respect to this clone: No antigen is known for it. It has no much larger one-base neighbor in the sample; base qualities were not kept.

V drops 0 bases and J drops 2 bases, leaving 21 bases in between. Via the germline V gene, CDR1 is SGDLS and CDR2 YYNGEE. The CDR3 starts with the cysteine, ends with the phenylalanine, and has 18 residues. Kept here is only the CDR3 DNA, which spans 54 bases and is read in frame from base 1. After PBMCs were isolated by density centrifugation and stained for CD3, CD4 and CD8, a FACSAria was used to sort CD4+ and CD8+ T cells. Unaffected controls provided scalp biopsies and blood samples. The library came from the immunoSEQ multiplex PCR assay. RNA was extracted from all samples and reverse transcribed into cDNA, which served as template for TCR sequencing. First-strand cDNA was synthesized with SuperScript III using a 2:1 mix of oligo-dT and random hexamers. Amplification bias was assessed with a synthetic immune receptor repertoire, and residual bias was removed computationally. The paper's data handling went like this. Raw reads were preprocessed for error removal, and CDR3 was defined according to IMGT conventions as running from the conserved cysteine to phenylalanine. Clonality was calculated as 1 minus Shannon entropy normalized by log2 of the number of productive unique TCRs. Whether each scalp clone was CD4 or CD8 was inferred by checking scalp TCRbeta sequences against the CD4 and CD8 repertoires from sorted blood. Entries here come from immuneACCESS through TCRdb and include only in-frame sequences with V and J called. Some clones fail to appear in such tables; in the studies checked, an unresolved V gene covers under half of the shortfall, and the cause of the remainder is unknown. V and J calls and clone size are those listed in that table; D and trimming were worked out from the DNA. For this sample the table gives 150,000 to 200,000 clones, of which 55% were detected only once. The top ten hold about 4.5% of the sample.

The source is a human donor in good health. The V and J genes are TRBV9 and TRBJ2-7; the D segment could be TRBD2, given 6 matching bases. The sequencing sample was made of CD4+ T cells sorted from blood. This receptor carries the CDR3 CASSVDKGAAGQAYEQYF. DNA sequence: TGTGCCAGCAGCGTAGATAAAGGGGCGGCGGGGCAAGCCTACGAGCAGTACTTC.